This TCR beta chain was sequenced during a study of control samples from healthy donors and cancer patients. Assay used: immunoSEQ multiplex PCR; TCRdb lists only in-frame clones, some missing. Among 150,000 to 200,000 clones listed, 90% to 95% were seen once. J was trimmed by 5 bases and V by 0 bases; bases with no gene match: 4. The germline V gene encodes CDR1 SGHRS and CDR2 YFSETQ. The CDR3 spans 15 residues. The sequenced sample consisted of blood. The clonotype originates from a woman younger than 45 in good health. This chain joins TRBV5-1 and TRBJ2-1, with 8 bases matching TRBD2. Written as DNA, the CDR3 is TGCGCCAGCAGCTTGGGGTGGACTAGCAACAATGAGCAGTTCTTC. It is translated as CASSLGWTSNNEQFF.